Shown below are 10 T cell receptor beta chains from a single sample sequenced in a study of post-analysis software for immune sequencing data. Study-wide results and limits: Roughly 5 TRBV segments, TRBV5-6, TRBV5-1 and TRBV20-1 among them, were found more frequent in patients than controls.

Sequencing libraries made from TCR beta cDNA carried unique molecular identifiers. TCRdb processed the PCR reads anew with MiXCR; each CDR3 protein has one entry. The profile shows 450,000 or so distinct CDR3 sequences, over 35% of them singletons. Which antigens these TCRs recognize remains unknown. The sample taken for sequencing was blood. The receptors derive from a girl aged 5-17 years with multiple sclerosis.

The chain carries TRBV7-9 and TRBJ2-7; 11 bases align to TRBD2. The end of the DNA fits TRBJ2-5 better, so the J call may be wrong. CDR3 length: 14 residues. Germline CDR1 SEHNR, CDR2 FQNEAQ (reference sequence). The CDR3 DNA reads TGTGCCAGCAGTCGTAGCGGGAGGGCAGAGACCCAGTACTTC. This encodes CASSRSGRAETQYF.

The chain couples TRBV27 to TRBJ2-7, with 8 bases aligning to TRBD1. CDR3 size: 15 residues. CDR1 is MNHEY and CDR2 is SMNVEV in the germline V gene (reference sequence). V gave up 6 bases and J gave up 1 base; unmatched junction bases: 8. DNA for the CDR3: TGTGCCAGCAGACCGCAGGGGGCGAATTCCTACGAGCAGTACTTC. Its translation is CASRPQGANSYEQYF.

The chain is built from TRBV12-3 or TRBV12-4 and TRBJ2-3; D call uncertain. With 6 bases removed from V and 6 bases from J, the gap between germline ends came to 10 bases. This CDR3 comprises 12 residues. The CDR3, as DNA: TGTGCCAGCAGGCCGACGAAGGATACGCAGTATTTT. Translation: CASRPTKDTQYF.

On this clonotype itself: One end of the junction does not line up with germline, which may come from a read error. This chain joins TRBV19 and TRBJ2-1; 13 positions agree with TRBD2. The V gene's germline CDR1 is LNHDA and CDR2 SQIVND (reference sequence). CDR3 size: 13 residues. The CDR3 DNA follows: TGTGCCAGTAGGATAGGACTAGCGGGAGCTCCGTTCTTC. Translation gives CASRIGLAGAPFF.

With respect to this clonotype: At one of its ends the junction is not consistent with the germline gene, which may arise from a read error. The chain recombines TRBV12-5 with TRBJ1-4; no clear D. CDR1 and CDR2 from the germline V gene are LGHNT and FRNRAP. The CDR3 length is 18 residues. CDR3 coding DNA: TGTGCTAGTGGTCCCTTTAACCGGGTTACTGCAACCAATGAAAAACTGTTTTTT. Residues: CASGPFNRVTATNEKLFF.

This chain uses TRBV20-1 with TRBJ2-1; tentative D call: TRBD2 (6 bases). Looked up from germline, CDR1 is DFQATT and CDR2 is SNEGSKA (reference sequence). V lost 0 bases to trimming and J lost 7 bases, with 19 bases between them. CDR3 size: 16 residues. This CDR3 reads CSARDSRVAATNEQFF. CDR3 nucleotide sequence: TGCAGTGCTAGAGATAGCAGGGTAGCGGCGACAAATGAGCAGTTCTTC.

V is TRBV25-1 and J is TRBJ1-5; unclear D gene. Trimming removed 7 bases from V and 3 bases from J, with 10 bases in between. CDR1 is MGHDK and CDR2 is SYGVNS in the germline V gene. The length of the CDR3 is 13 residues. In DNA, the CDR3 is TGTGCCAGCACTTCAGGATTCAATCAGCCCCAGCATTTT. Translating it yields CASTSGFNQPQHF.

The rearrangement uses TRBV27 and TRBJ2-1, with 11 bases that match TRBD1. J was trimmed by 8 bases and V by 3 bases; bases with no gene match: 6. Looked up from germline, CDR1 is MNHEY and CDR2 is SMNVEV (reference sequence). The CDR3 has 15 residues. This chain's CDR3 is CASSLDRGRVDEQFF. The CDR3 DNA reads TGTGCCAGCAGTTTGGACAGGGGGCGCGTCGATGAGCAGTTCTTC.

This sequence joins TRBV29-1 and TRBJ1-4; D is possibly TRBD1 (5 bases). This CDR3 has 15 residues. Germline V gives CDR1 SQVTM, CDR2 ANQGSEA. V lost 4 bases, J lost 5 bases, and 17 bases lay in between. Here the CDR3 reads CSVGWNRRRNEKLFF. The CDR3 DNA is TGCAGCGTTGGCTGGAACAGGAGAAGAAATGAAAAACTGTTTTTT.

V gene TRBV29-1 combines with J gene TRBJ2-5; 13 positions agree with TRBD2. From germline, CDR1 is SQVTM and CDR2 ANQGSEA. V trimming: 3 bases; J trimming: 5 bases; junction bases outside the gene matches: 12. The CDR3 is made up of 17 amino acids. CDR3 amino acids: CSVDGGLAGLFRETQYF. Here the CDR3 DNA reads TGCAGCGTTGATGGGGGACTAGCGGGACTTTTTAGGGAGACCCAGTACTTC.